This T cell receptor (beta chain) was observed in a study of tumor-infiltrating lymphocytes in primary liver carcinoma. As for the study in general: Spanning 30 to 69 years of age, the patients were men and women.

Scientists recovered RNA and DNA together from approximately 20-30 mg of unsorted bulk tissue. A primer matching the constant region was used to make TCR beta cDNA from about 500 ng of total RNA. What produced the TCR beta libraries was three nested multiplex PCR rounds using slightly modified ARM-PCR. Primers for the first two PCR rounds were TRBV1-TRBV30 forward primers and a C-beta reverse primer (roughly 10 cycles per round). TCRdb fed the multiplex PCR reads into MiXCR, producing one record per CDR3 protein. The sample contains around 35,000 distinct CDR3 sequences, around 75% of which appear only once. A word on this clonotype: The junction departs from the called germline gene at one end, perhaps through a read error.

Germline CDR1 SGHAT, CDR2 FQDESV (reference sequence). This CDR3 is 14 amino acids long. Sequenced material: tumor-adjacent normal liver tissue. This TCR was sampled from a man aged 35-49 years with primary liver carcinoma and hepatitis B virus infection. The genes are TRBV11-1 and TRBJ1-2, with D perhaps matching TRBD1 (6 bases). The CDR3 loop is CASGLTGVSCGHTF. CDR3 sequence (DNA): TGTGCCAGCGGCTTGACAGGTGTCTCGTGTGGCCACACCTTC.